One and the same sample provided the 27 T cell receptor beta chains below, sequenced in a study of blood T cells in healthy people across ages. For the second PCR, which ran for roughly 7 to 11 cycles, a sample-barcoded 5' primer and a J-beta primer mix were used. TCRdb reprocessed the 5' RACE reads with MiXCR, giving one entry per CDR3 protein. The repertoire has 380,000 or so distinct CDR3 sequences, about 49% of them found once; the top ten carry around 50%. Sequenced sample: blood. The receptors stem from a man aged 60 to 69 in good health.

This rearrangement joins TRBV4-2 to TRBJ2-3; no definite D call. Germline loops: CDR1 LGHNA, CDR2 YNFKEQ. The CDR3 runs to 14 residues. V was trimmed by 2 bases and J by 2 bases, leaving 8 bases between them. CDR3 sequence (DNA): TGTGCCAGCAGCCAACGCGGCCTCACAGATACGCAGTATTTT. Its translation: CASSQRGLTDTQYF.

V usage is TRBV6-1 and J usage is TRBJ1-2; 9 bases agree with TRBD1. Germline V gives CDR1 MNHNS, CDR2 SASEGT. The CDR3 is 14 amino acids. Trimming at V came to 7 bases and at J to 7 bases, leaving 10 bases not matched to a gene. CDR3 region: CASTPRGTGSGYTF. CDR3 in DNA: TGTGCCAGCACCCCGAGGGGGACAGGGTCTGGCTACACCTTC.

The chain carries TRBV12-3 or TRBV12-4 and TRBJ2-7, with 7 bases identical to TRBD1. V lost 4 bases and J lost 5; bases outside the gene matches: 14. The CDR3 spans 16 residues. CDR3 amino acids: CASSSRQGWNEDEQYF. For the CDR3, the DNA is TGTGCCAGCAGTTCCCGACAGGGTTGGAATGAGGACGAGCAGTACTTC.

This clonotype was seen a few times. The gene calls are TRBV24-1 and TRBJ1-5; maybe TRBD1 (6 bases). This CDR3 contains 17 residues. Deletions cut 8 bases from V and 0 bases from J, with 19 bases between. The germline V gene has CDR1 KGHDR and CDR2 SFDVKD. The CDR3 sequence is CATTLGGRGHSNQPQHF. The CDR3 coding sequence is TGTGCCACCACCCTCGGGGGCCGCGGCCATAGCAATCAGCCCCAGCATTTT.

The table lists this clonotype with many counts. The CDR3 region has the DNA TGCAGCGTTGTGCAGGGGACGGAGACCCAGTACTTC. It codes for CSVVQGTETQYF. The gene calls are TRBV29-1 and TRBJ2-5; a possible D gene is TRBD1 (6 bases). The germline CDR1 and CDR2 sequences are SQVTM and ANQGSEA. The CDR3 spans 12 residues. The V gene lost 4 bases and the J gene lost 5 bases, with 11 bases spanning the gap.

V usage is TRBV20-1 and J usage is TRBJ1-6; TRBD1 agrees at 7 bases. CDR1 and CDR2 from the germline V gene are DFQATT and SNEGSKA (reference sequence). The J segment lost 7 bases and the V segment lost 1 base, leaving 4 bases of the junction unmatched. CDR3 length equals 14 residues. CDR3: CSARGTGQNSPLHF. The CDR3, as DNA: TGCAGTGCTAGAGGGACAGGCCAAAATTCACCCCTCCACTTT.

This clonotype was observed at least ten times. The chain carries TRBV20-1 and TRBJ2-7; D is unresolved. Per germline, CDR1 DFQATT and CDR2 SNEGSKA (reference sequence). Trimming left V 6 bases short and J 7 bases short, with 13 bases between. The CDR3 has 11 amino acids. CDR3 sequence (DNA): TGCAGTGCAACCACCCTGACGGAGCAGTACTTC. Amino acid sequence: CSATTLTEQYF.

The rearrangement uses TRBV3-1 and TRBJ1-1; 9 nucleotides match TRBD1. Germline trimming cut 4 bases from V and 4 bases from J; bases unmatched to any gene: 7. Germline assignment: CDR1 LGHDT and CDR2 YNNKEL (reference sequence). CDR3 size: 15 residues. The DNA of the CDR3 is TGTGCCAGCAGCCGAAACAGGGGGCCCGGCACTGAAGCTTTCTTT. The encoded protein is CASSRNRGPGTEAFF.

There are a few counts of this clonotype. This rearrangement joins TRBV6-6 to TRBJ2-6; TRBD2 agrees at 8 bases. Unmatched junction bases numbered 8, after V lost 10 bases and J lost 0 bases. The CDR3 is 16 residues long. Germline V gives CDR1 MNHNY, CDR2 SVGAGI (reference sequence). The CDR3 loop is CATGRAAISGANVLTF. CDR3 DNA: TGTGCCACCGGGAGGGCAGCCATCTCTGGGGCCAACGTCCTGACTTTC.

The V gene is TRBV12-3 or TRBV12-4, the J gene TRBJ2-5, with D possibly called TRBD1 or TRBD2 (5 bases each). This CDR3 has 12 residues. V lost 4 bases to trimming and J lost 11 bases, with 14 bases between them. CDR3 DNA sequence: TGTGCCAGCAGTTCCCGGGACGGAGAGCAGTACTTC. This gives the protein CASSSRDGEQYF.

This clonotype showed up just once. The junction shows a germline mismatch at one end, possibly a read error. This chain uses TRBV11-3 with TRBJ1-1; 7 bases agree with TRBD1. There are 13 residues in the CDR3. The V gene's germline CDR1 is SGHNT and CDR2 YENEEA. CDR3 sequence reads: CASSLKGATEAFF. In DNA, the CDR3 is TGCGCCAGCAGCTTAAAGGGGGCGACTGAAGCTTTCTTT. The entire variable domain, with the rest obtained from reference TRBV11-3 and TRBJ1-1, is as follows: EAGVVQSPRYKIIEKKQPVAFWCNPISGHNTLYWYLQNLGQGPELLIRYENEEAVDDSQLPKDRFSAERLKGVDSTLKIQPAELGDSAVYLCASSLKGATEAFFGQGTRLTVV.

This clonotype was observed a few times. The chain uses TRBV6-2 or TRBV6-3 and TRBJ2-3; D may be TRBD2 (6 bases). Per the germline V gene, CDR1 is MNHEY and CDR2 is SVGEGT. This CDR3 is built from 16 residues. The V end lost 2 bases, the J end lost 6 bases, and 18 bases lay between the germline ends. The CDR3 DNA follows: TGTGCCAGCAGTTACCGTGGGGGACTGGCGGATGATACGCAGTATTTT. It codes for CASSYRGGLADDTQYF.

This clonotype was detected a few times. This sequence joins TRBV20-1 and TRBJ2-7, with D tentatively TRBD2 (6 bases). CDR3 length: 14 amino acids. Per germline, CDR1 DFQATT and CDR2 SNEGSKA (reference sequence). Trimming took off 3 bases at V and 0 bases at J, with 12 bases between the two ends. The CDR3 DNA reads TGCAGTGCTAGCGGTAGCGGAAGCTCCTACGAGCAGTACTTC. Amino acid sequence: CSASGSGSSYEQYF.

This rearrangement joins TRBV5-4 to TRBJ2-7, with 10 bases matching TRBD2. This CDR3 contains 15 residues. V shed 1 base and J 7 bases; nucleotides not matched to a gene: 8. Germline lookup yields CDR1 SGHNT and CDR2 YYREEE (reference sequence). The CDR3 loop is CASSLWLAGEGEQYF. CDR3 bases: TGTGCCAGCAGCTTGTGGCTAGCGGGAGAGGGTGAGCAGTACTTC. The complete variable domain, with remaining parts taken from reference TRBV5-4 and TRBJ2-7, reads ETGVTQSPTHLIKTRGQQVTLRCSSQSGHNTVSWYQQALGQGPQFIFQYYREEENGRGNFPPRFSGLQFPNYSSELNVNALELDDSALYLCASSLWLAGEGEQYFGPGTRLTVT.

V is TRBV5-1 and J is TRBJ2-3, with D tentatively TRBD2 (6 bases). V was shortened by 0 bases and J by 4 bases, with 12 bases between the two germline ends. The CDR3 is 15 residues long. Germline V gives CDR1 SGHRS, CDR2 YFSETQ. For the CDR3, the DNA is TGCGCCAGCAGCTTGGAGGAGGGTGGGGCAGATACGCAGTATTTT. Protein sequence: CASSLEEGGADTQYF.

The CDR3: CASSVDPSYGYTF. The CDR3 DNA follows: TGTGCCAGCAGCGTAGACCCTAGCTATGGCTACACCTTC. The genes are TRBV9 and TRBJ1-2; no reliable D call. Germline assignment: CDR1 SGDLS and CDR2 YYNGEE. V lost 0 bases, J lost 4 bases, and 7 bases lay in between. This CDR3 has 13 residues. The complete variable domain, with remaining parts taken from reference TRBV9 and TRBJ1-2, reads DSGVTQTPKHLITATGQRVTLRCSPRSGDLSVYWYQQSLDQGLQFLIQYYNGEERAKGNILERFSAQQFPDLHSELNLSSLELGDSALYFCASSVDPSYGYTFGSGTRLTVV.

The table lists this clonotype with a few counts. CDR3 residues: CASSFLAGGPGRTDTQYF. The CDR3 DNA sequence: TGTGCCAGCAGCTTTCTAGCGGGAGGGCCAGGGCGCACAGATACGCAGTATTTT. The rearrangement joins TRBV7-8 to TRBJ2-3; 12 bases are shared with TRBD2. In germline, CDR1 is SGHVS, CDR2 FQNEAQ. The CDR3 length is 18 residues. The trim removed 3 bases at V and 1 base at J, leaving 8 bases unmatched.

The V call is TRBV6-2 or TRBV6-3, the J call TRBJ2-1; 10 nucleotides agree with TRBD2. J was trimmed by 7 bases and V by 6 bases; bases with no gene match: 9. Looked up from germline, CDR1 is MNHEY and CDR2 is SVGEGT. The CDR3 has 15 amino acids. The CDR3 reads CASSTGTSDTNEQFF. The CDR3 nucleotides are TGTGCCAGCAGCACCGGGACTAGCGATACTAATGAGCAGTTCTTC.

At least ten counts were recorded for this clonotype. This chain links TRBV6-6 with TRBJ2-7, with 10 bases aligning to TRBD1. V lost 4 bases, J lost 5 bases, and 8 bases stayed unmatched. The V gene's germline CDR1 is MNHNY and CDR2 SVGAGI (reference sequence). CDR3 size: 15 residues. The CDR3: CASSSRTGGSDEQYF. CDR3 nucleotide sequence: TGTGCCAGCAGTTCCAGGACAGGGGGTTCGGACGAGCAGTACTTC.

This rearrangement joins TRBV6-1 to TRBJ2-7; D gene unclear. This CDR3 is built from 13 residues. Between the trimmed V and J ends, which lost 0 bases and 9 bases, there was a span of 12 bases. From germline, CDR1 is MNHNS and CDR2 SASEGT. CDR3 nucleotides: TGTGCCAGCAGTGAAGCCCACGCCCGACGGCAGTACTTC. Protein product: CASSEAHARRQYF.

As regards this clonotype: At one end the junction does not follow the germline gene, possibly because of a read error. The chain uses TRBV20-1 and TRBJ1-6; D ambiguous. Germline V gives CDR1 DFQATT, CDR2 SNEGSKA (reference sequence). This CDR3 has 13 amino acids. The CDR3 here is CSASQVRNSPLHF. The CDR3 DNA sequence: TGCAGTGCTAGTCAGGTTCGAAATTCACCCCTTCACTTT.

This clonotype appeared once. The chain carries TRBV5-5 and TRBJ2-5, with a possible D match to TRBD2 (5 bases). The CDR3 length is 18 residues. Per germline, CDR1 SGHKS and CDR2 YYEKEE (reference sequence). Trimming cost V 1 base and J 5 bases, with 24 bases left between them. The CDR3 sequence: CASSLRPTFGVSGETQYF. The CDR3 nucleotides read TGTGCCAGCAGCTTGCGGCCCACATTCGGGGTCAGTGGGGAGACCCAGTACTTC.

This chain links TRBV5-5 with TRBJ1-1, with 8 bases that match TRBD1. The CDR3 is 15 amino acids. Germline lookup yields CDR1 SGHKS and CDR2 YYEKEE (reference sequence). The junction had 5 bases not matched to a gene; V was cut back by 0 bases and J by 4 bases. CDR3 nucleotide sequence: TGTGCCAGCAGCTTGGTAATTACAGGGGGCACTGAAGCTTTCTTT. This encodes CASSLVITGGTEAFF. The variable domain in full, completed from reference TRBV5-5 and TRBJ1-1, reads DAGVTQSPTHLIKTRGQQVTLRCSPISGHKSVSWYQQVLGQGPQFIFQYYEKEERGRGNFPDRFSARQFPNYSSELNVNALLLGDSALYLCASSLVITGGTEAFFGQGTRLTVV.

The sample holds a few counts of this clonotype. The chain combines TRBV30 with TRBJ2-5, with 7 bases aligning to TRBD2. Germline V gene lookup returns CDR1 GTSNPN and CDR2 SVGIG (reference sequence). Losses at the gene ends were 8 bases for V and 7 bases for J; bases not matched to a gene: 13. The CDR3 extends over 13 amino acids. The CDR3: CARTGGVLGTQYF. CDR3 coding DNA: TGTGCCCGTACGGGGGGAGTATTAGGGACCCAGTACTTC.

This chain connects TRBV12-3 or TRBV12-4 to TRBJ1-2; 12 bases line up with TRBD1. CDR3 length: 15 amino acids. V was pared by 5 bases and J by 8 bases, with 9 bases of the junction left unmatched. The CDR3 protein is CASSGRDRGRRGYTF. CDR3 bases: TGTGCCAGCAGTGGGCGGGACAGGGGGCGTCGGGGCTACACCTTC.

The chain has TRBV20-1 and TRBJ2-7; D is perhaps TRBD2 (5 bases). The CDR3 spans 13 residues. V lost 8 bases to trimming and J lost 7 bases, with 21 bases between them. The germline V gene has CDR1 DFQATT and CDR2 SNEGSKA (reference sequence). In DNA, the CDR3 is TGCAGTACGGCCGGGATTTACCACAATGAGCAGTACTTC. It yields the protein CSTAGIYHNEQYF.

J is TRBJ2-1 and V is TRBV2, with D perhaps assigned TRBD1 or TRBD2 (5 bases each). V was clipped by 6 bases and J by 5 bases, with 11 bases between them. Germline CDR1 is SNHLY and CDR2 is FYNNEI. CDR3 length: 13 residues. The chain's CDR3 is CASRAGTNNEQFF. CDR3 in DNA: TGTGCCAGCAGGGCCGGGACCAACAATGAGCAGTTCTTC. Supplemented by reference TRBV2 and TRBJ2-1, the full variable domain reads EPEVTQTPSHQVTQMGQEVILRCVPISNHLYFYWYRQILGQKVEFLVSFYNNEISEKSEIFDDQFSVERPDGSNFTLKIRSTKLEDSAMYFCASRAGTNNEQFFGPGTRLTVL.